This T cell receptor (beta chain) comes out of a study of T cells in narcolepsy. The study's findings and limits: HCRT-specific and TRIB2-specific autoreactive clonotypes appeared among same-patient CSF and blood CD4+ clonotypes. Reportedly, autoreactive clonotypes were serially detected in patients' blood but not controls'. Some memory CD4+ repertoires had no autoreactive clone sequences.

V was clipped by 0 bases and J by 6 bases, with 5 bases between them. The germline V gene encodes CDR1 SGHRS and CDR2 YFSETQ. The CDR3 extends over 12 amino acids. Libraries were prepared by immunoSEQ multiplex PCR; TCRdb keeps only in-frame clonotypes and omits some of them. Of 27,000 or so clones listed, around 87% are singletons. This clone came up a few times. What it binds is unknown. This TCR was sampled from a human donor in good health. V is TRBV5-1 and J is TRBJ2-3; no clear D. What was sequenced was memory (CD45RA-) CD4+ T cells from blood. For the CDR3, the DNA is TGCGCCAGCAGCTTGGAGGTGGATACGCAGTATTTT. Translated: CASSLEVDTQYF.